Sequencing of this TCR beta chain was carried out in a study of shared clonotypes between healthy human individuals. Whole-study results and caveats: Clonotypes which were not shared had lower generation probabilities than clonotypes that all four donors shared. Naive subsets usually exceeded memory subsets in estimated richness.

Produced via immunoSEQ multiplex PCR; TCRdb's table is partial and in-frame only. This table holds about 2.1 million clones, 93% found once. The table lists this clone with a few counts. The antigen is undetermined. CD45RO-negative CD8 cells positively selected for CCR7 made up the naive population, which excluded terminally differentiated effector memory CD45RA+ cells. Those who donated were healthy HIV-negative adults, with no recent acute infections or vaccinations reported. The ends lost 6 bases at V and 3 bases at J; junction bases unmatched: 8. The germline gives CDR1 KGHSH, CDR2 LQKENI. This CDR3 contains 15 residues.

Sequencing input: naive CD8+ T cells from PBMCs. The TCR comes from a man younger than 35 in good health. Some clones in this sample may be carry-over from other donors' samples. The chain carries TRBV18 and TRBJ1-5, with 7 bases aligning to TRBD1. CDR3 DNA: TGTGCCAGCTCGCCTTCGGGACAGATCAATCAGCCCCAGCATTTT. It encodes CASSPSGQINQPQHF.